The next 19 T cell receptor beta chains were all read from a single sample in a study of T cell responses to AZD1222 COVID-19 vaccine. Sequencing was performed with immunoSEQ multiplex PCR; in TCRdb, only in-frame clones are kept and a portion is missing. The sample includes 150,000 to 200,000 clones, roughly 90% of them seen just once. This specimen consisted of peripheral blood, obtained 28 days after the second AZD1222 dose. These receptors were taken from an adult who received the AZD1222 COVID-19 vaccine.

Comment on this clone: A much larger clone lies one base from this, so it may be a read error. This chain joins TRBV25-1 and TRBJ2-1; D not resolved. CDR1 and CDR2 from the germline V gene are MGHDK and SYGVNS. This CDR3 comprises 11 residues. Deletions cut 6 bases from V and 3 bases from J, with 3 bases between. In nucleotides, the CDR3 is TGTGCCAGCAGCTTCTACAATGAGCAGTTCTTC. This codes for CASSFYNEQFF.

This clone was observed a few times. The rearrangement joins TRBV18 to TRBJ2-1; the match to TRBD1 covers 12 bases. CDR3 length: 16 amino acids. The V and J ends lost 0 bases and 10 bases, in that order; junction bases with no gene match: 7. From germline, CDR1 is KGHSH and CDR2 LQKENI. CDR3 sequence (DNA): TGTGCCAGCTCACCACCACCGGGACAGGGGGCGTGGGAGCAGTTCTTC. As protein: CASSPPPGQGAWEQFF.

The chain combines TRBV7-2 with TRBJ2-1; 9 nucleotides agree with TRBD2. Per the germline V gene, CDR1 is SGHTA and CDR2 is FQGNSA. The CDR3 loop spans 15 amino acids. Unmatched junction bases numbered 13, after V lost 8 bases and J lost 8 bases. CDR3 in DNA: TGTGCCAGCTCAAGCGGGGGGACCCACGGTCATGAGCAGTTCTTC. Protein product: CASSSGGTHGHEQFF.

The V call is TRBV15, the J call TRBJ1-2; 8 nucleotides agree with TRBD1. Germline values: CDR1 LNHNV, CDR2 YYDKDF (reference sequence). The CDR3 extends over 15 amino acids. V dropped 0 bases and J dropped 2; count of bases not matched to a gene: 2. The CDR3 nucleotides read TGTGCCACCAGCAGAGAGCGGGACAGGAACTATGGCTACACCTTC. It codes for CATSRERDRNYGYTF.

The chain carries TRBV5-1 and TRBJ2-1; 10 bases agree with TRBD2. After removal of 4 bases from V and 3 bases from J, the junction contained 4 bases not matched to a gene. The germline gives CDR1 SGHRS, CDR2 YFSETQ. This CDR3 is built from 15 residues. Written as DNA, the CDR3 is TGCGCCAGCAGCCCCGGACTAGCGGTCTACAATGAGCAGTTCTTC. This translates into CASSPGLAVYNEQFF.

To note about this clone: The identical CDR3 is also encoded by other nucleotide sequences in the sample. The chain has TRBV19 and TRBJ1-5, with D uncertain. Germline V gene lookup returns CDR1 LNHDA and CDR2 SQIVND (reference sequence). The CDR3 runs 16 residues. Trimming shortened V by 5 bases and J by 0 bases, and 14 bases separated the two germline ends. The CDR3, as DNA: TGTGCCAGTAGTCCCCAAGGGCCCTATAGCAATCAGCCCCAGCATTTT. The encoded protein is CASSPQGPYSNQPQHF.

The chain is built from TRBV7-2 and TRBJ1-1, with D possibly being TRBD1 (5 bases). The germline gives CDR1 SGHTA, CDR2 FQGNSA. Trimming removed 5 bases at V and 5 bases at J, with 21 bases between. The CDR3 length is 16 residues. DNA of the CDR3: TGTGCCAGCAGCCTAGAGCTGAGGGGCGGGAGAACTGAAGCTTTCTTT. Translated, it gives CASSLELRGGRTEAFF.

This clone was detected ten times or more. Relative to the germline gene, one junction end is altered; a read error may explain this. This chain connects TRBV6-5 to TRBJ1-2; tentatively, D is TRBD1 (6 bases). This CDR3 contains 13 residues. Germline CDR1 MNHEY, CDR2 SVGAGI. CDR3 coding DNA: TGTGCCAGCAGAGGGGACATGGGCTATGACTACACCTTC. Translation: CASRGDMGYDYTF.

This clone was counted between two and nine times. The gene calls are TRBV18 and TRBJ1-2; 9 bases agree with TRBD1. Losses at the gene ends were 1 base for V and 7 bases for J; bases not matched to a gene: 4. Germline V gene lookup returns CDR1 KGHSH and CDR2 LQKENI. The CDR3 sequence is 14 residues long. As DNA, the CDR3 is TGTGCCAGCTCACCACGACAGGGACAGGGTGGCTACACCTTC. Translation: CASSPRQGQGGYTF.

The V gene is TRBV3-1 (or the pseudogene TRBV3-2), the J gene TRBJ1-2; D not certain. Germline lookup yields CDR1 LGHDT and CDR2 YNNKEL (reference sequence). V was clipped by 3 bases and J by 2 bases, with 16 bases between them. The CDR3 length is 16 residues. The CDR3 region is CASSHSRPGINYGYTF. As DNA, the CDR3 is TGTGCCAGCAGCCATAGCCGCCCGGGGATAAACTATGGCTACACCTTC.

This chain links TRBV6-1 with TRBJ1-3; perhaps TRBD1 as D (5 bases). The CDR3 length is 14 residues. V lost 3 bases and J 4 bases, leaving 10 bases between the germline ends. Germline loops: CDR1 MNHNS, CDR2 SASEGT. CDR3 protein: CASSEQGRGNTIYF. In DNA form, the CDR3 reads TGTGCCAGCAGTGAGCAGGGACGAGGAAACACCATATATTTT.

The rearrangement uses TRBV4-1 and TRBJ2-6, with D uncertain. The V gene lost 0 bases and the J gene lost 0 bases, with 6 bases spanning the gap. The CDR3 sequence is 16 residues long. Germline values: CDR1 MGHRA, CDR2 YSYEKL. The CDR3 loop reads CASSQDLGSGANVLTF. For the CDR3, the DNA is TGCGCCAGCAGCCAAGATCTGGGCTCTGGGGCCAACGTCCTGACTTTC.

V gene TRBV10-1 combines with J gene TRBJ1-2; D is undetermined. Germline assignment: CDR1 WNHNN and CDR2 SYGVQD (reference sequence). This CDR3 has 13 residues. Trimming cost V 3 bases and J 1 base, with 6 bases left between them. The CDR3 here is CASSDSFNYGYTF. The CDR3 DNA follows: TGCGCCAGCAGTGACAGCTTTAACTATGGCTACACCTTC.

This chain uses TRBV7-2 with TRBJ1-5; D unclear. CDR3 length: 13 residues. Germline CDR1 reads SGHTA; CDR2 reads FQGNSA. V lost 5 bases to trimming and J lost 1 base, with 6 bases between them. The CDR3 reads CASSLQSNQPQHF. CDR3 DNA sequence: TGTGCCAGCAGCCTACAGAGCAATCAGCCCCAGCATTTT. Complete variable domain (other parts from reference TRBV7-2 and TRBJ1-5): GAGVSQSPSNKVTEKGKDVELRCDPISGHTALYWYRQSLGQGLEFLIYFQGNSAPDKSGLPSDRFSAERTGGSVSTLTIQRTQQEDSAVYLCASSLQSNQPQHFGDGTRLSIL.

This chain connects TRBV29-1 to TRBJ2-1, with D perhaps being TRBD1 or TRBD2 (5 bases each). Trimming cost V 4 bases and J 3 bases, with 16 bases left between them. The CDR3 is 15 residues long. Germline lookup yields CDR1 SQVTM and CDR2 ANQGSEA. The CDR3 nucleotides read TGCAGCGTTGGGGGTTCCGGGACGTACTACAATGAGCAGTTCTTC. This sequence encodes CSVGGSGTYYNEQFF.

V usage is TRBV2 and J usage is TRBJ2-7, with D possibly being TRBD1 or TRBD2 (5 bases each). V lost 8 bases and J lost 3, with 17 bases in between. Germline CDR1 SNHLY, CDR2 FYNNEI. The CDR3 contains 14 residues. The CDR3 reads CASLGDGADYEQYF. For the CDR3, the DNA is TGTGCCAGCTTGGGGGACGGAGCGGACTACGAGCAGTACTTC.

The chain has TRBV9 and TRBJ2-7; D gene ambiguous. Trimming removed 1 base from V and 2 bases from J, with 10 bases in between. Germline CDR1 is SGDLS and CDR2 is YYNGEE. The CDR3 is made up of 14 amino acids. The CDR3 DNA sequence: TGTGCCAGCAGCGTAAGGGTCGGAGCCTACGAGCAGTACTTC. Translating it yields CASSVRVGAYEQYF.

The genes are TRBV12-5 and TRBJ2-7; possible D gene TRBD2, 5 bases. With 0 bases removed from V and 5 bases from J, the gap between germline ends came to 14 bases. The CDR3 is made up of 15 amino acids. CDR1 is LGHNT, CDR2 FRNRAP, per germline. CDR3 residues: CASGLVSGLANEQYF. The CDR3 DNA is TGTGCTAGTGGTTTGGTATCGGGATTGGCTAACGAGCAGTACTTC. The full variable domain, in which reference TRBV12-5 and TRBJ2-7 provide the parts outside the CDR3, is DARVTQTPRHKVTEMGQEVTMRCQPILGHNTVFWYRQTMMQGLELLAYFRNRAPLDDSGMPKDRFSAEMPDATLATLKIQPSEPRDSAVYFCASGLVSGLANEQYFGPGTRLTVT.

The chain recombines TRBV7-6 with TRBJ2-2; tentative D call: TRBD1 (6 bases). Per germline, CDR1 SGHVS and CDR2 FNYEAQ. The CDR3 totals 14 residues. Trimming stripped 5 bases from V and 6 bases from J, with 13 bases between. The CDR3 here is CASSTQGKAGELFF. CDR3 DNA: TGTGCCAGCAGCACCCAGGGGAAGGCCGGGGAGCTGTTTTTT.